This passage covers 10 T cell receptor beta chains from one sample sequenced in a study of PD-1 blockade in classical Hodgkin lymphoma. The time point was: cycle 4 day 1 (C4D1), after five to seven weeks of nivolumab. Each patient's relapse followed autologous stem cell transplantation, and brentuximab vedotin exposure varied. Libraries were prepared by immunoSEQ multiplex PCR; TCRdb keeps only in-frame clonotypes and omits some of them. The sample holds roughly 100,000 clones, over 85% seen once. The input for sequencing was peripheral blood mononuclear cells (PBMCs), taken before the fourth cycle of nivolumab. The receptors shown here come from a human donor with classical Hodgkin lymphoma.

This chain uses TRBV30 with TRBJ2-5; D gene unclear. Germline V gene data show CDR1 as GTSNPN and CDR2 as SVGIG (reference sequence). The CDR3 covers 13 residues. Trimming removed 0 bases from V and 4 bases from J, with 9 bases in between. The CDR3 bases are TGTGCCTGGAGTGTTACCCTCGGAGAGACCCAGTACTTC. As protein: CAWSVTLGETQYF. The full variable domain, its missing parts supplied by reference TRBV30 and TRBJ2-5, is SQTIHQWPATLVQPVGSPLSLECTVEGTSNPNLYWYRQAAGRGLQLLFYSVGIGQISSEVPQNLSASRPQDRQFILSSKKLLLSDSGFYLCAWSVTLGETQYFGPGTRLLVL.

This rearrangement joins TRBV15 to TRBJ2-1, with D possibly TRBD2 on 6 matching bases. The V gene lost 3 bases and the J gene lost 4 bases, with 16 bases spanning the gap. The CDR3 loop spans 16 amino acids. Germline-derived CDR1 and CDR2 are LNHNV and YYDKDF (reference sequence). The CDR3 coding sequence is TGTGCCACCAGCAGTCGACGGGAGTCTTTATACAATGAGCAGTTCTTC. It is translated as CATSSRRESLYNEQFF.

J is TRBJ1-1 and V is TRBV6-5; a weak D match, TRBD1 (5 bases). Looked up from germline, CDR1 is MNHEY and CDR2 is SVGAGI. The CDR3 length is 14 residues. Trimming removed 7 bases at V and 0 bases at J, with 12 bases between. The CDR3 DNA reads as TGTGCCAGCACCAAGGGGCGCATGAACACTGAAGCTTTCTTT. Its protein product is CASTKGRMNTEAFF.

The rearrangement joins TRBV27 to TRBJ2-7, with D perhaps being TRBD1 or TRBD2 (5 bases each). V lost 9 bases and J 7 bases, leaving 22 bases between the germline ends. The CDR3 runs to 14 residues. In germline, CDR1 is MNHEY, CDR2 SMNVEV (reference sequence). In DNA form, the CDR3 reads TGTGCCAGTTACCGGTGGGGACGGGTTTGGGAGCAGTACTTC. The encoded protein is CASYRWGRVWEQYF.

J is TRBJ1-2 and V is TRBV12-5, with 10 bases fitting TRBD1. Germline trimming cut 5 bases from V and 8 bases from J; bases unmatched to any gene: 5. CDR1 and CDR2 (germline): LGHNT, FRNRAP. CDR3 length: 13 amino acids. The CDR3 is CASGPGTGDGYTF. The CDR3 DNA sequence: TGTGCTAGTGGTCCCGGGACAGGGGACGGCTACACCTTC. The full variable domain, in which reference TRBV12-5 and TRBJ1-2 provide the parts outside the CDR3, is DARVTQTPRHKVTEMGQEVTMRCQPILGHNTVFWYRQTMMQGLELLAYFRNRAPLDDSGMPKDRFSAEMPDATLATLKIQPSEPRDSAVYFCASGPGTGDGYTFGSGTRLTVV.

By sample share, this clone is medium-sized. The genes are TRBV2 and TRBJ2-7; no clear D. The CDR3 extends over 14 amino acids. Trimming removed 7 bases at V and 0 bases at J, with 13 bases between. Germline V gives CDR1 SNHLY, CDR2 FYNNEI. The CDR3 loop reads CASKATVTSYEQYF. Written as DNA, the CDR3 is TGTGCCAGCAAGGCCACGGTGACCTCCTACGAGCAGTACTTC.

V and J are TRBV28 and TRBJ1-5, with TRBD1 as a possible D gene (5 bases). There are 16 residues in the CDR3. V gave up 6 bases and J gave up 3 bases, with 18 bases separating them. The germline V gene encodes CDR1 MDHEN and CDR2 SYDVKM. The CDR3 DNA sequence: TGTGCCAGCAGGCCAGGGTTCGGGAGTTTCAATCAGCCCCAGCATTTT. It codes for CASRPGFGSFNQPQHF.

The chain has TRBV19 and TRBJ2-7; TRBD1 matches at 10 bases. The germline gives CDR1 LNHDA, CDR2 SQIVND (reference sequence). The V gene end was trimmed by 5 bases and the J gene end by 1 base; junction bases not matched to a gene: 5. The CDR3 runs to 15 residues. CDR3 loop: CASSSGQGISYEQYF. The CDR3 DNA sequence: TGTGCCAGTAGTTCGGGACAGGGGATTTCCTACGAGCAGTACTTC.

CDR3 nucleotides: TGCAGCGTTGCCTGGGGGGGAGCTTCCTACGAGCAGTACTTC. Amino acids: CSVAWGGASYEQYF. The gene calls are TRBV29-1 and TRBJ2-7; 7 nucleotides align to TRBD2. The V gene's germline CDR1 is SQVTM and CDR2 ANQGSEA. CDR3 size: 14 residues. The V gene end was trimmed by 4 bases and the J gene end by 1 base; junction bases not matched to a gene: 7.

The genes are TRBV5-6 and TRBJ2-5; TRBD2 matches 7 bases. The length of the CDR3 is 15 residues. After removal of 0 bases from V and 2 bases from J, the junction contained 4 bases not matched to a gene. Germline V gene sequence: CDR1 SGHDT, CDR2 YYEEEE. CDR3 amino acids: CASSLAASGQETQYF. CDR3 coding DNA: TGTGCCAGCAGCTTGGCGGCTAGCGGACAAGAGACCCAGTACTTC.